The rows below give T cell receptor beta chains drawn from one sample of a study of T cells in Graves' hyperthyroidism and ophthalmopathy. Each CDR3 protein gets one entry after TCRdb re-called the multiplex PCR reads with MiXCR. The data contain approximately 710,000 distinct CDR3 sequences, roughly 17% of them singletons. The sequenced material came from blood. The receptor set was obtained from a man aged 50 to 60 with Graves' hyperthyroidism. CDR3s include the opening cysteine and the closing phenylalanine or tryptophan. D genes are given only for firm matches. For some rows the clone size is stated as once, few or many, or as a class when expanded; others skip it.

TGTGCCAGCAGCGCGAGTTGGGGGGAGTACGAGCAGTACTTC,CASSASWGEYEQYF,TRBV9,TRBJ2-7,few,.
TGTGCCAGCAGTGAACGGCTGGTCACAGATACGCAGTATTTT,CASSERLVTDTQYF,TRBV2,TRBJ2-3,many,.
TGTGCCAGCAGTGAGCAGACAGGGGGGAGTGAAAAACTGTTTTTT,CASSEQTGGSEKLFF,TRBV2,TRBJ1-4,many,TRBD1
TGTGCCAGTAGTAAGGACAGGGAAGAGACCCAGTACTTC,CASSKDREETQYF,TRBV19,TRBJ2-5,.,TRBD1
TGTGCCAGCAGTCCCGGGACGGCGGGGAATCAGCCCCAGCATTTT,CASSPGTAGNQPQHF,TRBV28,TRBJ1-5,many,.
TGTGCCAGCAGTCCCTGGACCCAATTCGCGAACACCGGGGAGCTGTTTTTT,CASSPWTQFANTGELFF,TRBV27,TRBJ2-2,few,.
TGTGCCAGCAGCTCGGGGGCGGTTCGAGATACGCAGTATTTT,CASSSGAVRDTQYF,TRBV5-6,TRBJ2-3,few,.
TGTGCCATCAGTGACCCCGTCGTCTCTGAATACTTTTCCTACGAGCAGTACTTC,CAISDPVVSEYFSYEQYF,TRBV10-3,TRBJ2-7,many,.
TGCAGTGCCCCCTCCGGGACAGGGAGCACCGGGGAGCTGTTTTTT,CSAPSGTGSTGELFF,TRBV20-1,TRBJ2-2,few,TRBD1
TGTGCCAGCAGCTTAACAAGCGGGAACTCCTACGAGCAGTACTTC,CASSLTSGNSYEQYF,TRBV7-3,TRBJ2-7,few,TRBD2
TGTGCCAGCAGCAAAATGGGGGATCAGCCCCAGCATTTT,CASSKMGDQPQHF,TRBV7-9,TRBJ1-5,few,.
TGTGCCAGCAAGGAGGGAGGCAATTCACCCCTCCACTTT,CASKEGGNSPLHF,TRBV28,TRBJ1-6,few,.
TGTGCCAGCAGTTTCCAGAGGACGGGGGCCTTCTACGAGCAGTACTTC,CASSFQRTGAFYEQYF,TRBV28,TRBJ2-7,many,.
TGTGCCAGCAGCCAACTCCCGGGGGTCAGGGCTTATAGCAATCAGCCCCAGCATTTT,CASSQLPGVRAYSNQPQHF,TRBV3-1,TRBJ1-5,.,.
TGCGCCAGCAGCGACTCTGGGACAGGGTCTGAGCAGTTCTTC,CASSDSGTGSEQFF,TRBV5-1,TRBJ2-1,many,TRBD1
TGTGCCAGCAGCTTAGGTCTAGCGGGAGGAGGGTACCGGGGCTCAGATACGCAGTATTTT,CASSLGLAGGGYRGSDTQYF,TRBV7-8,TRBJ2-3,few,TRBD2
TGTGCCACCAGCGGGACAGATACCTACGAGCAGTACTTC,CATSGTDTYEQYF,TRBV15,TRBJ2-7,many,TRBD1
TGCGCCAGCAGTTCTGTCCCATTAAGGGGAAAAAGGAACACTGAAGCTTTCTTT,CASSSVPLRGKRNTEAFF,TRBV4-3,TRBJ1-1,few,.
TGCAGTGTCACGAACACTGAAGCTTTCTTT,CSVTNTEAFF,TRBV20-1,TRBJ1-1,few,.
TGTGCCACCAGTGATCGGGATATCAGGGCTCGGGAGACCCAGTACTTC,CATSDRDIRARETQYF,TRBV24-1,TRBJ2-5,few,.
TGCGCCAGCACCCGACAGAGGAGGACTGAAGCTTTCTTT,CASTRQRRTEAFF,TRBV4-1,TRBJ1-1,many,.
TGTGCCAGCAGCCCGGGACAGGGACCAAACACCATATATTTT,CASSPGQGPNTIYF,TRBV3-1,TRBJ1-3,.,TRBD1
TGTGCCAGTGCGGGACTAGCGGGAGGGCCTCGTAAAGATACGCAGTATTTT,CASAGLAGGPRKDTQYF,TRBV19,TRBJ2-3,many,TRBD2
TGTGCCAGCTCAACACGCCAGGGACACACCGGGGAGCTGTTTTTT,CASSTRQGHTGELFF,TRBV18,TRBJ2-2,.,.
TGTGCCAGCAGCCTAGAAGGGACCGGGAAACTGTTTTTT,CASSLEGTGKLFF,TRBV7-8,TRBJ2-2,few,.
TGTGCCAGCAGCGTAGTTAGGCAGCCCCAGCATTTT,CASSVVRQPQHF,TRBV9,TRBJ1-5,few,.
TGTGCCTGGAGTGGGTGGGGGCGTGGGAGGAACACTGAAGCTTTCTTT,CAWSGWGRGRNTEAFF,TRBV30,TRBJ1-1,many,.
TGTGCCAGCAGCTTAGGGGACAGGGCTCGGTACGAGCAGTACTTC,CASSLGDRARYEQYF,TRBV7-2,TRBJ2-7,few,TRBD1
TGTGCCAGCAGCCCTGCAGGGAACCCTGAAGCTTTCTTT,CASSPAGNPEAFF,TRBV5-5,TRBJ1-1,few,.
TGTGCCAGCAGTTACTCCGGGACAGGGAGCCGTGAGACCCAGTACTTC,CASSYSGTGSRETQYF,TRBV6-2/TRBV6-3,TRBJ2-5,many,TRBD1
TGTGCCACCAGCAGAGATTTGTGGCCTAGCCCCGGGGACGAGACCCAGTACTTC,CATSRDLWPSPGDETQYF,TRBV15,TRBJ2-5,many,.
TGCGCCAGCAGCCAAGTTGGAACCCTCAGAGGTACAGATACGCAGTATTTT,CASSQVGTLRGTDTQYF,TRBV4-1,TRBJ2-3,.,.
TGTGCCAGCAGCCCGACTAGCGGGAGCATCAATGAGCAGTTCTTC,CASSPTSGSINEQFF,TRBV7-9,TRBJ2-1,.,TRBD2
TGCGCCGGCAGCCCCATCGGAGATACGCAGTATTTT,CAGSPIGDTQYF,TRBV5-1,TRBJ2-3,.,.
TGTGCCAGCAGCTTAGCGCGGGGACTAGCGGGGGTGATGGGCGAGCAGTACTTC,CASSLARGLAGVMGEQYF,TRBV7-2,TRBJ2-7,many,TRBD2
TGTGCCACCAGTGATCCCTCTCGACAGGGGCTAAACAATGAGCAGTTCTTC,CATSDPSRQGLNNEQFF,TRBV24-1,TRBJ2-1,few,TRBD1
TGTGCCAGCAGCCTGGGACGGATCAGCTCTGGAAACACCATATATTTT,CASSLGRISSGNTIYF,TRBV2,TRBJ1-3,.,.